This TCR beta chain was recovered during a study of T-cell memory formation after mild COVID-19 (dated by TCRdb to the early 2020s). Concerning the study at large: Most TCR sequence clusters were specific to one of the two donors. In two donors, T-cell clones that expanded and contracted after mild COVID-19 were followed by sequencing TCRalpha and TCRbeta repertoires longitudinally. The cohort was made up of two young adult volunteers, one female and one male, who were previously healthy.

These reads were obtained on an Illumina NovaSeq 6000. TCRalpha and TCRbeta cDNA libraries were built by 5'RACE with constant-segment primers, adding sample barcodes and unique molecular identifiers. RNA was extracted from every sample with Trizol reagent. Amplification of the libraries took two PCR steps, and the second step added a second sample barcode plus Illumina TruSeq adapters. Sequencing of libraries was performed on an Illumina NovaSeq with 2 x 150 bp paired-end reads. As for how the authors treated the data: Demultiplexing of reads and collapsing into UMI-guided consensus sequences were performed with migec v1.2.7. With mixcr v2.1.11, UMI consensuses were aligned to TRA and TRB V and J templates and assembled into clonotypes. A clonotype was counted as expanded or contracted only when both edgeR and NoisET called the clonotype significant, with the noise models trained on biological replicates. edgeR calls used a false discovery rate-adjusted p below 0.01 and a log2 fold-change threshold of 1. As an exploratory analysis of dynamics, PCA with hierarchical clustering was applied to max-normalized trajectories of the 1000 most abundant clonotypes. The CD4 or CD8 phenotype of responding clones was assigned using the separately sequenced CD4+ and CD8+ repertoires. TCRdb handled the public reads itself, with Q25 trimming in fastp and clone calling in MiXCR, and kept productive beta chains. A single entry per CDR3 protein holds the most common genes and DNA from its merged rows. In this record, the V and J calls reflect TCRdb's handling and not the investigators' own analysis. Here the sample has some 350,000 distinct CDR3 sequences; roughly 13% occur a single time. The ten largest clones represent around 21% of the sample.

CDR1 and CDR2 are read off the germline V gene as SGHTA and FQGTGA. There are 14 amino acids in the CDR3, from cysteine to phenylalanine inclusive. The CDR3 DNA has 42 bases and is translated from base 1. Trimming at the junction amounts to 2 bases on V and 13 bases on J, and the germline ends lie 17 bases apart. PBMCs were isolated by Ficoll-Paque density gradient centrifugation. Points the paper makes about the study in general: Contracting CD4+ clones were found mainly in CM and EM memory subsets, while CD8+ clones were enriched in EMRA. From day 15 to 85, contracting clones showed balanced CD4/CD8 phenotypes, whereas a second wave of clones that expanded from day 15 to 37 leaned towards CD4+. The detection of some responding clones in pre-infection memory suggests that pre-existing cross-reactive memory T cells joined the SARS-CoV-2 response. SARS-CoV-2 specificity was not confirmed for the second-wave clones peaking on day 37. Only a couple of mild cases were covered by the study, and larger cohorts that include severe cases with pre-infection samples were considered necessary.

As regards this clonotype: Its specific antigen is unknown. Qualities for individual bases were not recorded, and no much larger clone is one base off.

Sequenced material: PBMCs or a T cell subset sorted from them (not recorded which). Recombination linked TRBV7-3 to TRBJ2-2; TRBD1 is a weak D gene call, 5 bases matching. This TCR was sampled from a man younger than 35 who had mild COVID-19 (a few samples of this study predate the infection). The sample titles of this study are shuffled in the database, so cell type and time point are left out; the donor was told from shared clones. Here is the DNA: TGTGCCAGCAGCTTATACGCCGGGTCCCAGGGGCTGTTTTTT. Its protein reads: CASSLYAGSQGLFF.